One and the same sample provided the 5 T cell receptor beta chains below, sequenced in a study of T-cell memory formation after mild COVID-19. TCRdb recomputed calls from the 5' RACE reads with MiXCR, one row per CDR3 protein. Found here are 250,000 to 350,000 distinct CDR3 sequences, 19% of them singletons; the top ten hold roughly 21%. Sample: PBMCs or a T cell subset sorted from them (not recorded which). The receptors shown here come from a man younger than 35 who had mild COVID-19 (a few samples of this study predate the infection). Cell type and time point are not known.

This chain's CDR3 is CASSEASGGPDTQYF. Written as DNA, the CDR3 is TGTGCCAGCAGTGAGGCTAGCGGGGGTCCGGATACGCAGTATTTT. The chain employs TRBV25-1 and TRBJ2-3, with 10 bases matching TRBD2. CDR3 size: 15 residues. The V segment lost 3 bases and the J segment 6 bases; nucleotides outside the gene matches: 6. Looked up from germline, CDR1 is MGHDK and CDR2 is SYGVNS.

The rearrangement links TRBV9 to TRBJ2-1, with 8 nucleotides matching TRBD2. The CDR3 runs 15 residues. With 0 bases clipped from V and 10 bases from J, the junction kept 9 bases outside the gene matches. Germline V CDR1 and CDR2: SGDLS, YYNGEE. The CDR3 protein is CASSVVPGGLGEQFF. CDR3 coding DNA: TGTGCCAGCAGCGTAGTCCCGGGGGGGCTCGGGGAGCAGTTCTTC.

This clonotype occurred many times. This chain connects TRBV7-2 to TRBJ2-2, with TRBD2 matching 14 bases. Trimming at V came to 1 base and at J to 9 bases, leaving 4 bases not matched to a gene. This CDR3 region has 16 residues. Germline V CDR1 and CDR2: SGHTA, FQGNSA. CDR3 nucleotides: TGTGCCAGCAGCTTAGATGGGACTAGCGGGGGAAGGGAGCTGTTTTTT. Protein sequence: CASSLDGTSGGRELFF.

This rearrangement joins TRBV5-5 to TRBJ2-1; unclear D gene. V shed 0 bases and J shed 2 bases, with 9 bases lying between them. The CDR3 sequence is 15 residues long. CDR1 and CDR2 from the germline V gene are SGHKS and YYEKEE (reference sequence). This CDR3 is CASSLGDWAYNEQFF. The CDR3 bases are TGTGCCAGCAGCTTGGGAGACTGGGCCTACAATGAGCAGTTCTTC. The complete variable domain, with remaining parts taken from reference TRBV5-5 and TRBJ2-1, reads DAGVTQSPTHLIKTRGQQVTLRCSPISGHKSVSWYQQVLGQGPQFIFQYYEKEERGRGNFPDRFSARQFPNYSSELNVNALLLGDSALYLCASSLGDWAYNEQFFGPGTRLTVL.

The V and J genes are TRBV6-6 and TRBJ2-5; the match to TRBD1 covers 10 bases. The length of the CDR3 is 14 residues. CDR1 MNHNY and CDR2 SVGAGI come from the germline V gene (reference sequence). The V segment lost 7 bases and the J segment 4 bases; nucleotides outside the gene matches: 6. The CDR3 DNA is TGTGCCAGCAAACCGGGACAGGGGCGAGAGACCCAGTACTTC. Residues: CASKPGQGRETQYF.